Listed below are T cell receptor beta chains from one sample, sequenced in a study of identical twins. Using its own MiXCR run on the 5' RACE reads, TCRdb lists one record per CDR3 protein. The sample lists some 100,000 distinct CDR3 sequences, less than 6.5% occurring once. The specimen was memory T cells sorted from blood. All receptors derive from a woman in her 50s in good health. The CDR3 runs from the conserved cysteine through the conserved F or W. Fields, in order: V gene, D gene, J gene, clone size, CDR3 protein, CDR3 DNA. The D gene is left open where the match is weak. Some rows mark clone size as missing; the rest say once, few, many or name a class of expanded clone.

>TRBV29-1|NA|TRBJ1-1|many
CSVRKGWNTEAFF
TGCAGCGTTAGAAAAGGGTGGAACACTGAAGCTTTCTTT
>TRBV7-8|NA|TRBJ1-4|many
CASSSTGYGEKLFF
TGTGCCAGCAGTTCTACAGGGTATGGTGAAAAACTGTTTTTT
>TRBV5-1|NA|TRBJ2-1|many
CASSGSGEQFF
TGCGCCAGCAGCGGCTCCGGTGAGCAGTTCTTC
>TRBV4-2|NA|TRBJ1-4|many
CASSQGETNEKLFF
TGTGCCAGCAGCCAAGGGGAAACTAATGAAAAACTGTTTTTT
>TRBV11-2|NA|TRBJ1-2|NA
CASSSESYGYTF
TGTGCCAGCAGCTCCGAATCCTATGGCTACACCTTC
>TRBV6-5|NA|TRBJ2-3|many
CASSYYTSSSTDTQYF
TGTGCCAGCAGTTACTATACCTCCTCTAGCACAGATACGCAGTATTTT
>TRBV12-3/TRBV12-4|TRBD2|TRBJ2-3|many
CASSASGSFTDTQYF
TGTGCCAGCAGCGCTAGCGGGAGTTTCACAGATACGCAGTATTTT
>TRBV27|TRBD2|TRBJ2-7|many
CASRTRPTREPLHEQYF
TGTGCCAGCAGGACGAGACCCACGCGGGAGCCGCTCCACGAGCAGTACTTC
>TRBV30|NA|TRBJ1-5|NA
CAWSVRPGQPQHF
TGTGCCTGGAGTGTACGTCCGGGTCAGCCCCAGCATTTT
>TRBV4-2|TRBD1|TRBJ2-1|many
CASSQGRDRSYNEQFF
TGTGCCAGCAGCCAAGGCCGGGACAGGTCGTACAATGAGCAGTTCTTC
>TRBV2|NA|TRBJ2-3|few
CASTARGADTQYF
TGTGCCAGCACTGCAAGGGGCGCAGATACGCAGTATTTT
>TRBV20-1|NA|TRBJ2-7|NA
CSARSLRGYEQYF
TGCAGTGCTAGGTCCCTTCGGGGCTACGAGCAGTACTTC
>TRBV30|NA|TRBJ2-5|NA
CAWIKDGETQYF
TGTGCCTGGATAAAAGACGGTGAGACCCAGTACTTC
>TRBV5-4|NA|TRBJ2-1|NA
CASSPDGGYGSYNEQFF
TGTGCCAGCAGCCCGGATGGCGGTTATGGCTCCTACAATGAGCAGTTCTTC
>TRBV28|NA|TRBJ2-1|few
CASETGYEQFF
TGTGCCAGCGAAACTGGCTATGAGCAGTTCTTC
>TRBV5-1|TRBD1|TRBJ1-1|NA
CASSSSGTGGRGNTEAFF
TGCGCCAGCAGCTCCTCCGGGACAGGGGGGAGAGGGAACACTGAAGCTTTCTTT
>TRBV19|NA|TRBJ2-2|many
CASSIRGTGGTGELFF
TGTGCCAGTAGTATACGGGGGACTGGGGGCACCGGGGAGCTGTTTTTT
>TRBV20-1|TRBD2|TRBJ2-1|NA
CSASLLLAGGGEQFF
TGCAGTGCTTCTTTATTACTAGCGGGAGGGGGTGAGCAGTTCTTC
>TRBV10-3|NA|TRBJ2-7|many
CAISAMGNPTYEQYF
TGTGCCATCAGTGCTATGGGGAACCCAACCTACGAGCAGTACTTC
>TRBV2|NA|TRBJ2-5|few
CASSISRGQETQYF
TGTGCCAGCAGCATCTCACGGGGGCAAGAGACCCAGTACTTC
>TRBV2|NA|TRBJ2-7|many
CASSDPLEGGEGLNEQYF
TGTGCCAGCAGTGATCCCCTGGAAGGGGGGGAGGGCCTAAACGAGCAGTACTTC
>TRBV6-2/TRBV6-3|TRBD2|TRBJ2-5|many
CASSGRGRLSYQETQYF
TGTGCCAGCAGCGGACGCGGGAGATTGTCCTATCAAGAGACCCAGTACTTC
>TRBV12-3/TRBV12-4|NA|TRBJ2-1|many
CASSFGRAGNEQFF
TGTGCCAGCAGTTTTGGGCGGGCGGGGAATGAGCAGTTCTTC
>TRBV5-1|NA|TRBJ1-1|NA
CASSHMRNTEAFF
TGCGCCAGCAGCCATATGAGGAACACTGAAGCTTTCTTT
>TRBV6-1|TRBD1|TRBJ1-1|few
CASSEAGQGESFF
TGTGCCAGCAGTGAAGCGGGACAGGGTGAATCTTTCTTT
>TRBV5-1|NA|TRBJ2-3|many
CASSPAGPTDTQYF
TGCGCCAGCAGCCCGGCGGGGCCCACAGATACGCAGTATTTT
>TRBV5-4|TRBD1|TRBJ2-6|few
CASSIGGTGLSGANVLTF
TGTGCCAGCAGTATTGGCGGGACAGGGCTGTCTGGGGCCAACGTCCTGACTTTC
>TRBV7-6|TRBD2|TRBJ2-2|many
CASSLVQTSGTNTGELFF
TGTGCCAGCAGCTTAGTCCAGACTAGCGGTACGAACACCGGGGAGCTGTTTTTT
>TRBV4-2|NA|TRBJ2-1|NA
CASSQDPRDSGEQFF
TGTGCCAGCAGCCAAGATCCTCGAGACAGCGGAGAGCAGTTCTTC
>TRBV24-1|NA|TRBJ2-2|NA
CATSDLGHLNTGELFF
TGTGCCACCAGTGATTTAGGACACCTTAACACCGGGGAGCTGTTTTTT
>TRBV6-5|TRBD2|TRBJ2-1|many
CASTSSGSRNEQFF
TGTGCCAGCACCAGTAGCGGGAGTAGAAATGAGCAGTTCTTC
>TRBV3-1|NA|TRBJ1-1|many
CASSQAMRGTEAFF
TGTGCCAGCAGCCAAGCGATGAGGGGCACTGAAGCTTTCTTT
>TRBV5-4|TRBD2|TRBJ2-3|many
CASSDPSTSGITDTQYF
TGTGCCAGCAGCGATCCTTCGACTAGCGGCATCACAGATACGCAGTATTTT
>TRBV7-9|NA|TRBJ1-1|few
CASSFPIITAEAFF
TGTGCCAGCAGCTTTCCAATCATAACGGCTGAAGCTTTCTTT
>TRBV3-1|NA|TRBJ2-1|many
CASSQDGQTLQRNEQFF
TGTGCCAGCAGCCAAGATGGCCAGACGCTCCAGCGGAATGAGCAGTTCTTC
>TRBV10-3|NA|TRBJ2-3|few
CAISESKKTGTATDTQYF
TGTGCCATCAGTGAGTCGAAAAAAACGGGGACGGCGACAGATACGCAGTATTTT
>TRBV19|NA|TRBJ2-1|many
CASSIGVRRDEQFF
TGTGCCAGTAGTATCGGGGTTCGTAGGGATGAGCAGTTCTTC
>TRBV4-1|NA|TRBJ2-5|few
CASSQASRGETQYF
TGCGCCAGCAGCCAAGCATCCAGGGGTGAGACCCAGTACTTC
>TRBV11-2|NA|TRBJ1-6|many
CASSLVGADTVNSPLHF
TGTGCCAGCAGCTTAGTAGGTGCGGACACCGTTAATTCACCCCTCCACTTT
>TRBV6-2/TRBV6-3|NA|TRBJ2-1|once
CASRRGSYNEQFF
TGTGCCAGCAGGAGGGGCTCCTACAATGAGCAGTTCTTC
>TRBV7-8|NA|TRBJ2-5|many
CASSLAQAGETQYF
TGTGCCAGCAGCTTAGCCCAAGCGGGAGAGACCCAGTACTTC
>TRBV11-3|NA|TRBJ1-1|many
CASSLLPDGEAFF
TGTGCCAGCAGCTTATTGCCCGACGGTGAAGCTTTCTTT
>TRBV5-4|NA|TRBJ1-1|many
CASSPPLETEAFF
TGTGCCAGCAGCCCCCCGTTGGAGACTGAAGCTTTCTTT
>TRBV4-2|TRBD2|TRBJ2-1|many
CASSQDGLAASYNEQFF
TGTGCCAGCAGCCAAGATGGGCTAGCGGCCTCCTACAATGAGCAGTTCTTC
>TRBV7-9|NA|TRBJ1-2|many
CASTKIQGYGYTF
TGTGCCAGCACCAAAATACAGGGTTATGGCTACACCTTC
>TRBV24-1|NA|TRBJ2-7|many
CATSDLKRYEQYF
TGTGCCACCAGTGATTTGAAGCGCTACGAGCAGTACTTC
>TRBV9|NA|TRBJ2-7|many
CASSVGGKNYEQYF
TGTGCCAGCAGCGTAGGAGGGAAGAACTACGAGCAGTACTTC
>TRBV3-1|NA|TRBJ2-5|NA
CASSPQTGSQETQYF
TGTGCCAGCAGCCCCCAGACAGGTTCCCAAGAGACCCAGTACTTC